Sequencing of this TCR beta chain was carried out in a study of radiotherapy plus CTLA-4 blockade in lung cancer. About the research overall: With 25% to 35% of patients having disease control, objective responses were seen in approximately 18%. Findings of the study overall: There was expansion of tumor-derived TCR clones in blood after radiotherapy plus ipilimumab. Response, reportedly, was best predicted by interferon-beta along with early blood T cell clone dynamics.

The CDR3 contains 15 residues. In germline, CDR1 is SGHAT, CDR2 FQNNGV. V gave up 1 base and J gave up 1 base, with 10 bases separating them. The count of this clone is one. What it recognizes is unknown. Participants had chemo-refractory metastatic non-small-cell lung cancer and were treated with focal radiation plus ipilimumab CTLA-4 blockade. The method was immunoSEQ multiplex PCR; TCRdb's version includes in-frame clones alone and lacks a portion of them. The table shows over 60,000 clones, with 80% to 90% occurring only once. This sequence was found in a human donor with non-small cell lung cancer that progressed on radiotherapy plus ipilimumab. The sequences come from peripheral blood, collected from a patient treated with radiotherapy plus ipilimumab. This chain uses TRBV11-2 with TRBJ2-5; possible D gene TRBD2, 6 bases. CDR3 sequence: CASSLVVGGQETQYF. CDR3 DNA sequence: TGTGCCAGCAGCTTAGTGGTGGGAGGCCAAGAGACCCAGTACTTC.